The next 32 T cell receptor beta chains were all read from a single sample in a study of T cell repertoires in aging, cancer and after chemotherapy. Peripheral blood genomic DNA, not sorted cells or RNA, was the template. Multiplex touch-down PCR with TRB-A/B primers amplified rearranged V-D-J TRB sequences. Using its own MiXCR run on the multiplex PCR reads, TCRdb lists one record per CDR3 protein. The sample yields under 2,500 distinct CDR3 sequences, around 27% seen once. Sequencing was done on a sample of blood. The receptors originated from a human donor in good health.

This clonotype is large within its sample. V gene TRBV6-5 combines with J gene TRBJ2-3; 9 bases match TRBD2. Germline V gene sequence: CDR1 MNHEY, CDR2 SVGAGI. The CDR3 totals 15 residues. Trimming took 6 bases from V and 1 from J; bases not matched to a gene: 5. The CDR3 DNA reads TGTGCCAGCAGGCGGGAGGGGGGGCGCACAGATACGCAGTATTTT. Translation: CASRREGGRTDTQYF.

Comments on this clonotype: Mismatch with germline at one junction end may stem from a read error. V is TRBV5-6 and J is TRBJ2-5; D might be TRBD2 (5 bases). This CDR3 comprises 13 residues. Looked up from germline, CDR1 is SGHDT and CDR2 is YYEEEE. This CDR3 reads CASSLRETETQYF. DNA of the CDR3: TGCGCCAGCAGCTTGAGGGAGACAGAGACCCAGTACTTC.

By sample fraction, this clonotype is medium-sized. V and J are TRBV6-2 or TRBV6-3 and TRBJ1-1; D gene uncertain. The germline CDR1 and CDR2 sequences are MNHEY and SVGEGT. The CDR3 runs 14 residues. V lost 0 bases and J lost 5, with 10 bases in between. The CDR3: CASSYSDPRTEAFF. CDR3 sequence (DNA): TGTGCCAGCAGTTACTCGGACCCAAGGACTGAAGCTTTCTTT.

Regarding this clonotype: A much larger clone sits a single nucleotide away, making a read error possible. The CDR3 loop is CASSHPVHLGNTIYF. Here the CDR3 DNA reads TGTGCCAGCAGCCACCCCGTACATCTTGGAAACACCATATATTTT. The chain links TRBV5-6 to TRBJ1-3; no definite D call. This CDR3 has 15 residues. The V end was cut by 4 bases, the J end by 3 bases, with 14 bases between. In germline, CDR1 is SGHDT, CDR2 YYEEEE.

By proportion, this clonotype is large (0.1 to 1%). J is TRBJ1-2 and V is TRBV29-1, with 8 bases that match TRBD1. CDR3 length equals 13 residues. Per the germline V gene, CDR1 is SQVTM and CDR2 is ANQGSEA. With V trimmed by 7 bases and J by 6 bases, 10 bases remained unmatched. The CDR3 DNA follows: TGCAGCGCAGTACAGGACAGGGTCGATGGCTACACCTTC. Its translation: CSAVQDRVDGYTF.

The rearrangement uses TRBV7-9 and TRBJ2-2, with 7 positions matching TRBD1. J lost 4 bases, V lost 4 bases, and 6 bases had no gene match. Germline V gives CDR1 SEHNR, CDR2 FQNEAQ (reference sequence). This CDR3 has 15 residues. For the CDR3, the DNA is TGTGCCAGCAGCTATGAACAGGGGCTCACCGGGGAGCTGTTTTTT. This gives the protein CASSYEQGLTGELFF.

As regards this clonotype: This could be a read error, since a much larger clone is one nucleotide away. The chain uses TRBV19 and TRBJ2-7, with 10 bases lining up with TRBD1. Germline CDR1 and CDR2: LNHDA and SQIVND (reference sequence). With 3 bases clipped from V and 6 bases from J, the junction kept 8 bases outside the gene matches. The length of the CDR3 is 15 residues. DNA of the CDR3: TGTGCCAGTAGTATCGGACAGGGGGAATTTATCGAGCAGTACTTC. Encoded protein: CASSIGQGEFIEQYF.

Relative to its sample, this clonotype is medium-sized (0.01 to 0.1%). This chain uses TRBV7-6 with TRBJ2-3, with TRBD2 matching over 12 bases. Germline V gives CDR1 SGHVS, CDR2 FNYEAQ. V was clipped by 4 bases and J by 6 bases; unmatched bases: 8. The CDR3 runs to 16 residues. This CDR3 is CASSWRTSGMGDTQYF. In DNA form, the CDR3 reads TGTGCCAGCAGCTGGCGGACTAGCGGGATGGGGGATACGCAGTATTTT.

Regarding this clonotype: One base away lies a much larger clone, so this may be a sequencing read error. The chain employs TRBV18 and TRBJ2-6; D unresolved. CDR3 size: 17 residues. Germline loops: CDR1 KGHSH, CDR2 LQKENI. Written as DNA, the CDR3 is TGTGCCAGCTCAACACCGATACGAAGTTCCGGGGCCAACGTCCTGACTTTC. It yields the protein CASSTPIRSSGANVLTF. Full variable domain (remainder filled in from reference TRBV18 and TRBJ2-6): NAGVMQNPRHLVRRRGQEARLRCSPMKGHSHVYWYRQLPEEGLKFMVYLQKENIIDESGMPKERFSAEFPKEGPSILRIQQVVRGDSAAYFCASSTPIRSSGANVLTFGAGSRLTVL.

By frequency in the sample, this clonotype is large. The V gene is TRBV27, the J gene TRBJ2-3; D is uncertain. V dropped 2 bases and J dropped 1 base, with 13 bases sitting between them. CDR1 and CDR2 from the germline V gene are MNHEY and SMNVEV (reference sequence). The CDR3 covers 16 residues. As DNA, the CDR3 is TGTGCCAGCAGTTTAAGGTGGCGGACGGGCACAGATACGCAGTATTTT. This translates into CASSLRWRTGTDTQYF.

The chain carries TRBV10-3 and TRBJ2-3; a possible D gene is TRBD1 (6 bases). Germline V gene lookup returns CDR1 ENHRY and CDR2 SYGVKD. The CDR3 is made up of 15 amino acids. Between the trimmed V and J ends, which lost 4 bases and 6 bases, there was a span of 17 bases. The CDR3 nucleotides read TGTGCCATCAGTGGACCCGAGAGTAGGGGGGATACGCAGTATTTT. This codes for CAISGPESRGDTQYF.

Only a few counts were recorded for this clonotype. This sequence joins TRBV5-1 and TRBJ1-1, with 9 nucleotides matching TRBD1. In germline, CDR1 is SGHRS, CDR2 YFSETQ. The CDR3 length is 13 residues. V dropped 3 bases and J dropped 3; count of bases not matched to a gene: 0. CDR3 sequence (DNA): TGCGCCAGCAGCTGGACAGGGGACACTGAAGCTTTCTTT. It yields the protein CASSWTGDTEAFF.

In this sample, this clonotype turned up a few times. CDR3 DNA sequence: TGTGCCAGCAGATCACCGGGACAGGGGGCGAGGATCACCGGGGAGCTGTTTTTT. Translation: CASRSPGQGARITGELFF. The chain recombines TRBV7-6 with TRBJ2-2; 12 bases fit TRBD1. The CDR3 extends over 18 amino acids. The J segment lost 4 bases and the V segment lost 6 bases, leaving 12 bases of the junction unmatched. CDR1 is SGHVS, CDR2 FNYEAQ, per germline. Using reference TRBV7-6 and TRBJ2-2 for the parts outside the CDR3, the full variable domain is GAGVSQSPRYKVTKRGQDVALRCDPISGHVSLYWYRQALGQGPEFLTYFNYEAQQDKSGLPNDRFSAERPEGSISTLTIQRTEQRDSAMYRCASRSPGQGARITGELFFGEGSRLTVL.

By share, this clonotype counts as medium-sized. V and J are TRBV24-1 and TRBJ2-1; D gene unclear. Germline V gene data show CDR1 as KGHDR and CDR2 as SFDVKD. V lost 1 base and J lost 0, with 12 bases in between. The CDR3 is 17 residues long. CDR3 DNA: TGTGCCACCAGTGATTTTTCTTTCAGGAGCTCCTACAATGAGCAGTTCTTC. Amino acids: CATSDFSFRSSYNEQFF.

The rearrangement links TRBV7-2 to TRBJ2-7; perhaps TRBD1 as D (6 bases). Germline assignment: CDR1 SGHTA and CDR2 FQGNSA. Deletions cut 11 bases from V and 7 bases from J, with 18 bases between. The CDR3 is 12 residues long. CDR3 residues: CAGGTGTPEQYF. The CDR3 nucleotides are TGTGCCGGGGGCACAGGGACACCAGAGCAGTACTTC.

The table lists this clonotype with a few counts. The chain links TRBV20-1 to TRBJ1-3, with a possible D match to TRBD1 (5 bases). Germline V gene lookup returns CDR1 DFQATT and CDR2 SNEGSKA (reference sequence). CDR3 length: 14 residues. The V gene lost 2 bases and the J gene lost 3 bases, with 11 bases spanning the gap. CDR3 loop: CSARHGASGNTIYF. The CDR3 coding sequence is TGCAGTGCTAGACATGGGGCTAGTGGAAACACCATATATTTT.

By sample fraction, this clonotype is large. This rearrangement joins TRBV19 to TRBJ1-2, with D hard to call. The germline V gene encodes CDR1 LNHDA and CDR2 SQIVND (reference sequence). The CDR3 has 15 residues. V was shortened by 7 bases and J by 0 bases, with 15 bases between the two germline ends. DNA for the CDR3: TGTGCCAGTACCTATCGGCGGGGTGCTAACTATGGCTACACCTTC. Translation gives CASTYRRGANYGYTF. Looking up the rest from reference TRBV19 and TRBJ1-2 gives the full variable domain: DGGITQSPKYLFRKEGQNVTLSCEQNLNHDAMYWYRQDPGQGLRLIYYSQIVNDFQKGDIAEGYSVSREKKESFPLTVTSAQKNPTAFYLCASTYRRGANYGYTFGSGTRLTVV.

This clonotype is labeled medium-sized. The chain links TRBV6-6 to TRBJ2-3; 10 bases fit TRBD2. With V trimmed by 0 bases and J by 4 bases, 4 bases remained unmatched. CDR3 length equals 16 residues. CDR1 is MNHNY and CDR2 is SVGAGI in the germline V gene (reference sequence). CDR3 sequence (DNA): TGTGCCAGCAGTTACTCTGAGCGGGGGGGCTCAGATACGCAGTATTTT. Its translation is CASSYSERGGSDTQYF.

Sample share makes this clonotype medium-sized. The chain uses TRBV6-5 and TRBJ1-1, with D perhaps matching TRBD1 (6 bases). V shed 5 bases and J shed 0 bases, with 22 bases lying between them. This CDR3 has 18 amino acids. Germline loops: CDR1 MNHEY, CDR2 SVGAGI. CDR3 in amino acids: CASSRGVAANKMNTEAFF. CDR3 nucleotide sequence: TGTGCCAGCAGTAGGGGGGTGGCAGCGAATAAAATGAACACTGAAGCTTTCTTT.

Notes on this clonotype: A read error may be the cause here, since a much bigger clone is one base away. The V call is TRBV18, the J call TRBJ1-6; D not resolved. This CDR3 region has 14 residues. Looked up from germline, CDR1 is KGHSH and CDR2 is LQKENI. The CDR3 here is CASSGQIYNSHLHF. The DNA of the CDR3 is TGTGCCAGCTCAGGCCAGATCTATAATTCACACCTCCACTTT.

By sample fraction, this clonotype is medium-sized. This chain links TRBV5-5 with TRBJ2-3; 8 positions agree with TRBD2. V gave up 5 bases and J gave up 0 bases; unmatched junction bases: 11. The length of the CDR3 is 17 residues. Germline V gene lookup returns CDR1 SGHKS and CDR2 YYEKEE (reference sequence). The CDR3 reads CASRGSEREKSTDTQYF. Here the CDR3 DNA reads TGTGCCAGCAGGGGTTCGGAGCGGGAGAAGAGCACAGATACGCAGTATTTT.

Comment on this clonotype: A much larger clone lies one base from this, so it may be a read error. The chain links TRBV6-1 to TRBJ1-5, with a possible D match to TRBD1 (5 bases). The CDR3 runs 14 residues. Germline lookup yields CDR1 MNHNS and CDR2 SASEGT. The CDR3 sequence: CASTYSGGNQHQHF. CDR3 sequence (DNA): TGTGCCAGCACCTATTCGGGGGGAAATCAGCACCAGCATTTT.

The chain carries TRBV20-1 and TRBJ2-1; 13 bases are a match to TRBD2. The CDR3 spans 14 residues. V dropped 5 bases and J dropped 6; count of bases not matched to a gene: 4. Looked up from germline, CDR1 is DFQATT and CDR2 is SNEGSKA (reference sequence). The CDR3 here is CSAQTSGGSNEQFF. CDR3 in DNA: TGCAGTGCTCAGACTAGCGGGGGGAGCAATGAGCAGTTCTTC.

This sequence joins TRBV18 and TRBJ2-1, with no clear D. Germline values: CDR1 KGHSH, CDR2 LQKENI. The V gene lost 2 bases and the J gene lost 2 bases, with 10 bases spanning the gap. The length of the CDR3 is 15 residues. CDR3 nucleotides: TGTGCCAGCTCACCAGCCGAGAGAACCTACAATGAGCAGTTCTTC. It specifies CASSPAERTYNEQFF.

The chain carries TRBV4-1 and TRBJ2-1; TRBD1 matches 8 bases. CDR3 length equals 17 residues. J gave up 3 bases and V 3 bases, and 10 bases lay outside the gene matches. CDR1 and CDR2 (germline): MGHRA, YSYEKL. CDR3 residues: CASSQAHLDRVYNEQFF. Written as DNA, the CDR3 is TGCGCCAGCAGCCAGGCTCATTTGGACAGGGTCTACAATGAGCAGTTCTTC.

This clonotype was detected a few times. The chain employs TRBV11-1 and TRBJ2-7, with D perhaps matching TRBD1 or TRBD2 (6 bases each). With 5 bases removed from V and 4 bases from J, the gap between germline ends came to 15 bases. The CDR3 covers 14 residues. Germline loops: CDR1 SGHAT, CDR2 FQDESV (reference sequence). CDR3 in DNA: TGTGCCAGCAGCGACCTACGGAGGGGGTACGAGCAGTACTTC. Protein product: CASSDLRRGYEQYF.

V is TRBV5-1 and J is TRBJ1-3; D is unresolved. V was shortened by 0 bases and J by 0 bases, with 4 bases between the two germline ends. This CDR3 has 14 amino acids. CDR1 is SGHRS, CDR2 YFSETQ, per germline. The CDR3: CASSLGASGNTIYF. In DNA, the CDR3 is TGCGCCAGCAGCTTGGGTGCCTCTGGAAACACCATATATTTT.

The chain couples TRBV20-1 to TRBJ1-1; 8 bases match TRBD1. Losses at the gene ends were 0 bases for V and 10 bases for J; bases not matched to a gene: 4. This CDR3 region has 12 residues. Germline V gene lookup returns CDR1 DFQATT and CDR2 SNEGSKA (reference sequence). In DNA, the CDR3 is TGCAGTGCTAGAGAGGTAACAGGGGGAGCTTTCTTT. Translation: CSAREVTGGAFF.

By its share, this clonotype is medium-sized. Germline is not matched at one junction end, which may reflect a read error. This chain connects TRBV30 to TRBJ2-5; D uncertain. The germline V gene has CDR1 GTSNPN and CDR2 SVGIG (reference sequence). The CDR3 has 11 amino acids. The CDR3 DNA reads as TGTGCCTGGAGTCTCCAAAAGACCCAGTACTTC. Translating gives CAWSLQKTQYF.

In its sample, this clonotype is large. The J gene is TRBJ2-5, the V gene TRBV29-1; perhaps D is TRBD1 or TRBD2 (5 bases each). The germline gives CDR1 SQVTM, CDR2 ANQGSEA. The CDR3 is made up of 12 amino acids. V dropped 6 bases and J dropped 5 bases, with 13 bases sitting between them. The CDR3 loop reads CSVGVGRETQYF. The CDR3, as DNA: TGCAGCGTGGGGGTGGGGCGGGAGACCCAGTACTTC.

CDR3 DNA: TGTGCCAGCAGCCCCGGGACGGTGATCTACGGCTACACCTTC. Its protein is CASSPGTVIYGYTF. The chain has TRBV5-8 and TRBJ1-2; possible D gene TRBD1, 5 bases. Per the germline V gene, CDR1 is SGHTS and CDR2 is YDEGEE. The V end lost 4 bases, the J end lost 8 bases, and 18 bases lay between the germline ends. CDR3 size: 14 residues.

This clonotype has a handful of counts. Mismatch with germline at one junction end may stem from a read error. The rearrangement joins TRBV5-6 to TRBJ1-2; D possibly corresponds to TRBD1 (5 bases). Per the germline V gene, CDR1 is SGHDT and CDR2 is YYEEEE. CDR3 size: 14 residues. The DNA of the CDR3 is TGCGCCAGCAGCTTTCAGGGTAGTAGCTATGGCTACACCTTC. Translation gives CASSFQGSSYGYTF.